One sample yielded the 27 T cell receptor beta chains listed below, sequenced in a study of shared clonotypes between healthy human individuals (dated by TCRdb to 2020 to 2022). Libraries came from the immunoSEQ multiplex PCR assay. Imported from immuneACCESS, the table was reduced by TCRdb to in-frame sequences with V and J called. These copies leave out some clones; in studies compared against another copy, an unresolved V gene accounts for under half, and the cause of the remainder is not known. The sample table records about 680,000 clones; 92% of these occur just once. 24% of the sample is in the top ten clones. For the CD8 naive samples, CD45RO-negative cells were positively selected for CCR7, yielding a CD45RA+CCR7+ population from which TemRA cells were excluded. Sequenced material: naive CD8+ T cells sorted from blood. The meaning of the sample's cell subset or site label: CD45RA+CCR7+. These receptors originate from a man younger than 45 in good health.

CDR3 sequence (DNA): TGTGCCACCAGCAGCTCCATACTGTACGAGCAGTACTTC. This codes for CATSSSILYEQYF. The genes are TRBV15 and TRBJ2-7; D gene unclear. The CDR3 extends over 13 amino acids. Germline V gene data show CDR1 as LNHNV and CDR2 as YYDKDF (reference sequence). V dropped 3 bases and J dropped 4 bases, with 10 bases sitting between them.

The chain has TRBV4-1 and TRBJ2-2; no reliable D call. The germline V and J ends were trimmed by 1 base and 9 bases, with 3 bases remaining between them. Germline V gene lookup returns CDR1 MGHRA and CDR2 YSYEKL. The CDR3 loop spans 11 amino acids. The CDR3 protein is CASSQGRELFF. CDR3 DNA sequence: TGCGCCAGCAGCCAAGGGAGGGAGCTGTTTTTT.

This chain connects TRBV4-3 to TRBJ2-7; TRBD1 matches at 10 bases. The CDR3 totals 17 residues. In germline, CDR1 is LGHNA, CDR2 YSLEER. V was pared by 0 bases and J by 3 bases, with 8 bases of the junction left unmatched. CDR3 coding DNA: TGCGCCAGCAGCCAAGATGCGAAGGGACAGGGGATCTACGAGCAGTACTTC. Protein product: CASSQDAKGQGIYEQYF.

The chain recombines TRBV7-2 with TRBJ2-7; 7 bases align to TRBD1. From germline, CDR1 is SGHTA and CDR2 FQGNSA. The CDR3 has 15 amino acids. The J segment lost 5 bases and the V segment lost 2 bases, leaving 9 bases of the junction unmatched. The CDR3 region is CASSLIDRVPHEQYF. DNA of the CDR3: TGTGCCAGCAGCTTAATCGACAGGGTCCCCCACGAGCAGTACTTC. Filled out from reference TRBV7-2 and TRBJ2-7, the complete variable domain reads GAGVSQSPSNKVTEKGKDVELRCDPISGHTALYWYRQSLGQGLEFLIYFQGNSAPDKSGLPSDRFSAERTGGSVSTLTIQRTQQEDSAVYLCASSLIDRVPHEQYFGPGTRLTVT.

This clone was seen just once. The gene calls are TRBV7-7 and TRBJ2-1; TRBD2 agrees at 8 bases. Germline CDR1 reads SSHAT; CDR2 reads FNYEAQ (reference sequence). CDR3 length: 16 residues. Unmatched junction bases numbered 6, after V lost 5 bases and J lost 0 bases. CDR3 bases: TGTGCCAGCAGCATCACAGCGGGAGTCTCCTACAATGAGCAGTTCTTC. Amino acid sequence: CASSITAGVSYNEQFF.

The chain has TRBV19 and TRBJ2-5; unclear D gene. Trimming removed 3 bases from V and 4 bases from J, with 9 bases in between. From germline, CDR1 is LNHDA and CDR2 SQIVND (reference sequence). This CDR3 region has 13 residues. CDR3 residues: CASSIRWGETQYF. In DNA form, the CDR3 reads TGTGCCAGTAGTATCCGTTGGGGAGAGACCCAGTACTTC.

This rearrangement joins TRBV9 to TRBJ2-1; D possibly corresponds to TRBD2 (5 bases). The CDR3 extends over 15 amino acids. The V end was cut by 2 bases, the J end by 2 bases, with 11 bases between. The germline gives CDR1 SGDLS, CDR2 YYNGEE. This CDR3 reads CASSVSEDPYNEQFF. The CDR3 region has the DNA TGTGCCAGCAGCGTTTCGGAGGACCCCTACAATGAGCAGTTCTTC.

V gene TRBV2 combines with J gene TRBJ2-7; D is perhaps TRBD1 (6 bases). The CDR3 is made up of 12 amino acids. V dropped 7 bases and J dropped 3 bases, with 10 bases sitting between them. Germline V gene sequence: CDR1 SNHLY, CDR2 FYNNEI. CDR3 sequence: CASMGTLYEQYF. The CDR3 coding sequence is TGTGCCAGCATGGGGACACTCTACGAGCAGTACTTC. Complete variable domain (other parts from reference TRBV2 and TRBJ2-7): EPEVTQTPSHQVTQMGQEVILRCVPISNHLYFYWYRQILGQKVEFLVSFYNNEISEKSEIFDDQFSVERPDGSNFTLKIRSTKLEDSAMYFCASMGTLYEQYFGPGTRLTVT.

J is TRBJ2-1 and V is TRBV28; 10 bases are a match to TRBD2. The germline V gene encodes CDR1 MDHEN and CDR2 SYDVKM. V shed 5 bases, J shed 4 bases, and the junction held 5 bases outside the gene matches. The CDR3 sequence is 15 residues long. The CDR3 DNA reads TGTGCCAGCAGTCCCGGGACTAGCGTATACAATGAGCAGTTCTTC. It is translated as CASSPGTSVYNEQFF.

The V and J genes are TRBV6-5 and TRBJ1-5, with TRBD1 identical over 7 bases. The CDR3 is 15 residues long. Germline V gene sequence: CDR1 MNHEY, CDR2 SVGAGI. J lost 6 bases, V lost 0 bases, and 5 bases had no gene match. Written as DNA, the CDR3 is TGTGCCAGCAGTTACTCCACAGGGGCAGGTCAGCCCCAGCATTTT. It codes for CASSYSTGAGQPQHF.

The chain joins TRBV7-9 to TRBJ2-1, with unresolved D. Germline assignment: CDR1 SEHNR and CDR2 FQNEAQ (reference sequence). Trimming took 5 bases from V and 2 from J, leaving 16 bases between them. This CDR3 spans 16 amino acids. The CDR3: CASSRTEADPYNEQFF. Written as DNA, the CDR3 is TGTGCCAGCAGCCGAACTGAGGCAGACCCCTACAATGAGCAGTTCTTC.

The V and J genes are TRBV7-9 and TRBJ2-7, with TRBD2 matching over 14 bases. The CDR3 loop spans 17 amino acids. Germline CDR1 and CDR2: SEHNR and FQNEAQ (reference sequence). Trimming took 5 bases from V and 3 from J; bases not matched to a gene: 9. CDR3 coding DNA: TGTGCCAGCAGCGGGACTAGCGGGAGTTCTGGAGGCTACGAGCAGTACTTC. Translating gives CASSGTSGSSGGYEQYF. The entire variable domain, with the rest obtained from reference TRBV7-9 and TRBJ2-7, is as follows: DTGVSQNPRHKITKRGQNVTFRCDPISEHNRLYWYRQTLGQGPEFLTYFQNEAQLEKSRLLSDRFSAERPKGSFSTLEIQRTEQGDSAMYLCASSGTSGSSGGYEQYFGPGTRLTVT.

V is TRBV6-1 and J is TRBJ1-4; the D is unclear. The CDR3 totals 15 residues. V gave up 6 bases and J gave up 4 bases, with 15 bases separating them. Germline V gives CDR1 MNHNS, CDR2 SASEGT. The CDR3 region has the DNA TGTGCCAGCAGAGGAGGTCAGGCTTTTAATGAAAAACTGTTTTTT. Amino acid sequence: CASRGGQAFNEKLFF.

This clone was recorded once. The CDR3 region has the DNA TGTGCCAGCAGCCCAACCGACAGGGCGGTTTCTTTCTTT. It yields the protein CASSPTDRAVSFF. The chain combines TRBV7-9 with TRBJ1-1; 7 nucleotides agree with TRBD1. The J segment lost 12 bases and the V segment lost 5 bases, leaving 12 bases of the junction unmatched. This CDR3 is 13 amino acids long. Germline V gene data show CDR1 as SEHNR and CDR2 as FQNEAQ (reference sequence).

The V and J genes are TRBV29-1 and TRBJ2-2; the D call may be TRBD1 or TRBD2 (5 bases each). Germline CDR1 SQVTM, CDR2 ANQGSEA. The germline V and J ends were trimmed by 7 bases and 7 bases, with 16 bases remaining between them. The CDR3 sequence is 13 residues long. The CDR3 loop is CSAARAGGGELFF. The DNA of the CDR3 is TGCAGCGCTGCAAGAGCTGGGGGCGGGGAGCTGTTTTTT.

The rearrangement links TRBV7-8 to TRBJ2-3; TRBD2 agrees at 15 bases. V shed 10 bases, J shed 4 bases, and the junction held 15 bases outside the gene matches. The CDR3 is made up of 18 amino acids. In germline, CDR1 is SGHVS, CDR2 FQNEAQ. CDR3 residues: CAIPLAGTSGRSADTQYF. Written as DNA, the CDR3 is TGTGCCATCCCCCTTGCCGGGACTAGCGGGAGGAGTGCAGATACGCAGTATTTT. The full variable domain, in which reference TRBV7-8 and TRBJ2-3 provide the parts outside the CDR3, is GAGVSQSPRYKVAKRGQDVALRCDPISGHVSLFWYQQALGQGPEFLTYFQNEAQLDKSGLPSDRFFAERPEGSVSTLKIQRTQQEDSAVYLCAIPLAGTSGRSADTQYFGPGTRLTVL.

The chain has TRBV9 and TRBJ2-1; 9 bases map to TRBD2. CDR1 is SGDLS, CDR2 YYNGEE, per germline. The CDR3 loop spans 16 amino acids. With 0 bases clipped from V and 0 bases from J, the junction kept 1 base outside the gene matches. CDR3 sequence reads: CASSVEAGGSYNEQFF. The DNA of the CDR3 is TGTGCCAGCAGCGTAGAAGCGGGAGGCTCCTACAATGAGCAGTTCTTC.

The chain couples TRBV28 to TRBJ2-7, with TRBD1 matching 9 bases. Germline V gives CDR1 MDHEN, CDR2 SYDVKM. This CDR3 region has 15 residues. V lost 6 bases, J lost 5 bases, and 11 bases stayed unmatched. Here the CDR3 DNA reads TGTGCCAGCAGAACGTATAGGGACAGGGACAACGAGCAGTACTTC. It encodes CASRTYRDRDNEQYF.

The chain joins TRBV28 to TRBJ2-7; tentatively, D is TRBD2 (5 bases). Germline V gene data show CDR1 as MDHEN and CDR2 as SYDVKM. V was shortened by 2 bases and J by 3 bases, with 14 bases between the two germline ends. CDR3 size: 15 residues. The CDR3 DNA reads TGTGCCAGCAGTTTAGCTCTTGGCAGCGGCTACGAGCAGTACTTC. Its translation: CASSLALGSGYEQYF. Variable domain in full (rest from reference TRBV28 and TRBJ2-7): DVKVTQSSRYLVKRTGEKVFLECVQDMDHENMFWYRQDPGLGLRLIYFSYDVKMKEKGDIPEGYSVSREKKERFSLILESASTNQTSMYLCASSLALGSGYEQYFGPGTRLTVT.

This chain uses TRBV28 with TRBJ1-5; no clear D gene. The CDR3 loop spans 15 amino acids. Trimming shortened V by 3 bases and J by 3 bases, and 12 bases separated the two germline ends. CDR1 is MDHEN, CDR2 SYDVKM, per germline. The CDR3 reads CASSFSGGNNQPQHF. The CDR3 bases are TGTGCCAGCAGTTTTTCAGGAGGGAACAATCAGCCCCAGCATTTT.

The V gene is TRBV12-5, the J gene TRBJ2-2; D may be TRBD2 (6 bases). Trimming left V 0 bases short and J 3 bases short, with 11 bases between. Germline loops: CDR1 LGHNT, CDR2 FRNRAP. The CDR3 consists of 16 residues. CDR3 nucleotides: TGTGCTAGTGGTTTGGTCGGAGGGCTGGACACCGGGGAGCTGTTTTTT. This sequence encodes CASGLVGGLDTGELFF.

Comments on this clone: The sample contains more than one DNA sequence encoding this CDR3. The chain has TRBV4-1 and TRBJ2-7; D is ambiguous. In germline, CDR1 is MGHRA, CDR2 YSYEKL. The ends were cut back, 1 base at V and 1 base at J, with 5 bases in the middle. CDR3 length: 13 amino acids. CDR3 sequence: CASSQARSYEQYF. DNA for the CDR3: TGCGCCAGCAGCCAAGCTAGGTCCTACGAGCAGTACTTC.

In this sample, this clone turned up a few times. This chain links TRBV19 with TRBJ1-1; possibly TRBD1 for D (5 bases). The CDR3 covers 13 residues. Trimming removed 6 bases at V and 4 bases at J, with 12 bases between. The germline V gene encodes CDR1 LNHDA and CDR2 SQIVND (reference sequence). CDR3 in amino acids: CASRPQGTTEAFF. CDR3 nucleotides: TGTGCCAGTAGGCCGCAGGGAACCACTGAAGCTTTCTTT.

The rearrangement joins TRBV7-9 to TRBJ2-1; D gene ambiguous. The CDR3 spans 15 residues. V gave up 5 bases and J gave up 10 bases, with 21 bases separating them. Germline loops: CDR1 SEHNR, CDR2 FQNEAQ (reference sequence). The CDR3 loop reads CASSPQILRVGEQFF. Written as DNA, the CDR3 is TGTGCCAGCAGCCCCCAAATCTTGCGCGTAGGGGAGCAGTTCTTC.

With regard to this clone: This sample also contains other DNA sequences that code for the same CDR3. V and J are TRBV7-9 and TRBJ2-1, with D uncertain. In germline, CDR1 is SEHNR, CDR2 FQNEAQ (reference sequence). Trimming shortened V by 8 bases and J by 0 bases, and 5 bases separated the two germline ends. The CDR3 is 12 amino acids. The CDR3 is CASESSYNEQFF. Here the CDR3 DNA reads TGTGCCAGCGAGAGCTCCTACAATGAGCAGTTCTTC.

V gene TRBV10-3 combines with J gene TRBJ2-7; 10 bases line up with TRBD2. The CDR3 is 18 amino acids. Per the germline V gene, CDR1 is ENHRY and CDR2 is SYGVKD. J was trimmed by 0 bases and V by 2 bases; bases with no gene match: 10. In nucleotides, the CDR3 is TGTGCCATCAGTGAGACACCGGGACTAGCGAAAAGCTCCTACGAGCAGTACTTC. Translated: CAISETPGLAKSSYEQYF.

This clone is a singleton in its sample. V and J are TRBV7-7 and TRBJ2-3; 10 positions agree with TRBD1. Germline-derived CDR1 and CDR2 are SSHAT and FNYEAQ (reference sequence). This CDR3 has 18 amino acids. The trim removed 5 bases at V and 4 bases at J, leaving 15 bases unmatched. The CDR3 loop reads CASSPSGTGAIEADTQYF. As DNA, the CDR3 is TGTGCCAGCAGCCCAAGCGGGACAGGGGCAATCGAGGCAGATACGCAGTATTTT.